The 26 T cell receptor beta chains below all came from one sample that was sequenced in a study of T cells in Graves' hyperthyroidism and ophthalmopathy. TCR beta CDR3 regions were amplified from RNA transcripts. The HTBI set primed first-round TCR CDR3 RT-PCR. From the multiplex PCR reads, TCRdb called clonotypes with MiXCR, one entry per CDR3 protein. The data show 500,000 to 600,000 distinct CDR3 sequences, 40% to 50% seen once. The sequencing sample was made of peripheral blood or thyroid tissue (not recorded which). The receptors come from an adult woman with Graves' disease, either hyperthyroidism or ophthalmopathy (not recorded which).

In DNA form, the CDR3 reads TGCGCCAGCAGGTGGGGGCGAAACTATGGCTACACCTTC. Translation gives CASRWGRNYGYTF. The rearrangement joins TRBV5-1 to TRBJ1-2; a possible D gene is TRBD1 (6 bases). The V gene lost 5 bases and the J gene lost 2 bases, with 10 bases spanning the gap. The CDR3 extends over 13 amino acids. Germline V gene data show CDR1 as SGHRS and CDR2 as YFSETQ.

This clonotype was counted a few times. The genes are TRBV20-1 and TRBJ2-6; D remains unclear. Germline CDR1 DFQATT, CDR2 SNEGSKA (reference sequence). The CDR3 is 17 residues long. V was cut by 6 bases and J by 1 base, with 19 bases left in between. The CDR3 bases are TGCAGTGCCCCATATGTTAAACAGCCATCTGGGGCCAACGTCCTGACTTTC. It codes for CSAPYVKQPSGANVLTF.

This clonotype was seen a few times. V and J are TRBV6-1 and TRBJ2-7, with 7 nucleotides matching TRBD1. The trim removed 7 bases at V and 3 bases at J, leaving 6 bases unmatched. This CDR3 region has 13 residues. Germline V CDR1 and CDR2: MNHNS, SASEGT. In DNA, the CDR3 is TGTGCCAGCAACGGACAGGTGATCTACGAGCAGTACTTC. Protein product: CASNGQVIYEQYF.

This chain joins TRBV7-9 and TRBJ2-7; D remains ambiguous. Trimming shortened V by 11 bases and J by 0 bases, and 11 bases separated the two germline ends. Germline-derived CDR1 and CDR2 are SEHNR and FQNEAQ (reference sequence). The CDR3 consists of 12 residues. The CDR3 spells CAAGGPSYEQYF. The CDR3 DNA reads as TGTGCCGCTGGTGGTCCCTCCTACGAGCAGTACTTC.

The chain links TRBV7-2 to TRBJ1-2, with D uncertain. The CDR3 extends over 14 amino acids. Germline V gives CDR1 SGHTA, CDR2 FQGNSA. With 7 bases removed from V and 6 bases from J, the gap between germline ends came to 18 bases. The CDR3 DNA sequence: TGTGCCAGCAACCCCCAGTGGGGATCTGATGGCTACACCTTC. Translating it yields CASNPQWGSDGYTF.

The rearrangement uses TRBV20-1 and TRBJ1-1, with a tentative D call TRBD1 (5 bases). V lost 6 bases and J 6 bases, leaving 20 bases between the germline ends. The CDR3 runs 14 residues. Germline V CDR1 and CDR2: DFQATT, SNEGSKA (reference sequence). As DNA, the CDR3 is TGCAGTGCCAGGTTTGGGATTCTAGGGGCTGAAGCTTTCTTT. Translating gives CSARFGILGAEAFF.

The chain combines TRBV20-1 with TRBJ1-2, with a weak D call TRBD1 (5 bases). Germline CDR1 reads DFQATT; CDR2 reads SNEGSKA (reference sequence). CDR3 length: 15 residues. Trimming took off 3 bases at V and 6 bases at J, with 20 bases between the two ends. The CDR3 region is CSASGGSTGDDGYTF. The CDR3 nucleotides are TGCAGTGCTAGTGGTGGGTCCACCGGGGACGATGGCTACACCTTC.

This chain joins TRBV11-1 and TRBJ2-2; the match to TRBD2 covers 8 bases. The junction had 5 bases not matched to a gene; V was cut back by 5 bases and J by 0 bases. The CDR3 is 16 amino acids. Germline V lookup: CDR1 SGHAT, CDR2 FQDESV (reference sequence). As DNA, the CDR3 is TGTGCCAGCAGCGTTACTAGCGGATCGAACACCGGGGAGCTGTTTTTT. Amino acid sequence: CASSVTSGSNTGELFF. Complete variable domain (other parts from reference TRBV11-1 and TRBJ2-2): EAEVAQSPRYKITEKSQAVAFWCDPISGHATLYWYRQILGQGPELLVQFQDESVVDDSQLPKDRFSAERLKGVDSTLKIQPAELGDSAMYLCASSVTSGSNTGELFFGEGSRLTVL.

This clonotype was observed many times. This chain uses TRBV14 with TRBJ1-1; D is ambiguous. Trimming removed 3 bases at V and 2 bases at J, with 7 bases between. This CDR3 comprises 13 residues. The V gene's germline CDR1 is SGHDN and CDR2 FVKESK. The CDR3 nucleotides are TGTGCCAGCAGCCAGATTGGAAACACTGAAGCTTTCTTT. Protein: CASSQIGNTEAFF.

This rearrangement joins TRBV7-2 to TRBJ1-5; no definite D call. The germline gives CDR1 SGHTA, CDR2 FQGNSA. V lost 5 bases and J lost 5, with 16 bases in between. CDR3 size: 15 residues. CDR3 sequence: CASSIRVSGDQPQHF. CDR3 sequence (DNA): TGTGCCAGCAGCATACGTGTATCGGGCGATCAGCCCCAGCATTTT.

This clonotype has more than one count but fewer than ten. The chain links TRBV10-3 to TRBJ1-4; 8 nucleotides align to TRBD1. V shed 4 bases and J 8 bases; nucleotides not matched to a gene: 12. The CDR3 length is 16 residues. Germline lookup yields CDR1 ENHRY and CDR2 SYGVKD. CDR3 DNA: TGTGCCATCAGTGCAACAGCCGGGACAGGCGGCGAAAAACTGTTTTTT. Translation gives CAISATAGTGGEKLFF.

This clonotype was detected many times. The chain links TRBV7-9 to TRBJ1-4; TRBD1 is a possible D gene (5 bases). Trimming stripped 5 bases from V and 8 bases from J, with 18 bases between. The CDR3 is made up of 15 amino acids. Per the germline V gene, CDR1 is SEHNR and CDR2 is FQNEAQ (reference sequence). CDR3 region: CASSGGGTGYEKLFF. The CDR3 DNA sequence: TGTGCCAGCAGCGGTGGTGGGACCGGGTACGAAAAACTGTTTTTT.

The CDR3 reads CASSGSRDSNQPQHF. CDR3 coding DNA: TGTGCCAGCAGCGGATCCCGGGATAGCAATCAGCCCCAGCATTTT. The chain links TRBV9 to TRBJ1-5; D remains ambiguous. V lost 3 bases, J lost 0 bases, and 10 bases lay in between. Germline values: CDR1 SGDLS, CDR2 YYNGEE. CDR3 size: 15 residues.

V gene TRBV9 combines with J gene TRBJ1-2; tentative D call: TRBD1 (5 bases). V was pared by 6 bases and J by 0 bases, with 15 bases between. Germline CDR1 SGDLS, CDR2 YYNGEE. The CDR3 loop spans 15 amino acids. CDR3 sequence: CASNPTGGANYGYTF. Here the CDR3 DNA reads TGTGCCAGCAATCCCACCGGGGGAGCTAACTATGGCTACACCTTC.

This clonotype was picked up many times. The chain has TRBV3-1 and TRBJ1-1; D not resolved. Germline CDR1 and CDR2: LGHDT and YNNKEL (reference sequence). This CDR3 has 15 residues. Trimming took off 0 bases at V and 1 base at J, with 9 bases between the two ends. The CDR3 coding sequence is TGTGCCAGCAGCCAAGAATGGGCAGGGAACACTGAAGCTTTCTTT. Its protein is CASSQEWAGNTEAFF.

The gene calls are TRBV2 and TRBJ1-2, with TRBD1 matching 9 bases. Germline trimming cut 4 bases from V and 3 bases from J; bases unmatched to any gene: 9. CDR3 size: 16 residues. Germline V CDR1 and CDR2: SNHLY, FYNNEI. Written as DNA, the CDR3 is TGTGCCAGCAGTGCTAGGGGACAGGGCCTGGACTATGGCTACACCTTC. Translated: CASSARGQGLDYGYTF.

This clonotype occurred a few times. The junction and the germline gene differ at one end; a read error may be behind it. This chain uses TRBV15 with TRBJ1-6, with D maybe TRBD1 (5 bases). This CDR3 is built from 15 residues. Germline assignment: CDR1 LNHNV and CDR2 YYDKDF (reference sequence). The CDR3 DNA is TGTGCCACCAGCGGAAGGGGCGCCTGGGGTTCACCCCCCCACTTT. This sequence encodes CATSGRGAWGSPPHF.

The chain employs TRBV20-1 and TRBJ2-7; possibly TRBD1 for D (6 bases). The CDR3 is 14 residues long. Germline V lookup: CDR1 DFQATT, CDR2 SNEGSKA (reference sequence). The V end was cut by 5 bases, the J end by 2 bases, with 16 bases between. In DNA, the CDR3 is TGCAGTGCTCAGGACAGAATTAAAACCTACGAGCAGTACTTC. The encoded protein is CSAQDRIKTYEQYF.

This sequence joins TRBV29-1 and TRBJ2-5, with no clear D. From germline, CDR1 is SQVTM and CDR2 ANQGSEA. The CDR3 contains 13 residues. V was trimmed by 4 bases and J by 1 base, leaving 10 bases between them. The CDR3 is CSVVIQPQETQYF. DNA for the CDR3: TGCAGCGTTGTGATCCAGCCCCAAGAGACCCAGTACTTC.

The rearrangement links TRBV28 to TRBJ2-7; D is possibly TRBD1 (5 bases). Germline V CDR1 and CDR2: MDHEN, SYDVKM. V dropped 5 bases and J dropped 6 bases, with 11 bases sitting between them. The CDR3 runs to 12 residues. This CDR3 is CASSRLGVEQYF. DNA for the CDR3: TGTGCCAGCAGTCGTCTAGGGGTCGAGCAGTACTTC.

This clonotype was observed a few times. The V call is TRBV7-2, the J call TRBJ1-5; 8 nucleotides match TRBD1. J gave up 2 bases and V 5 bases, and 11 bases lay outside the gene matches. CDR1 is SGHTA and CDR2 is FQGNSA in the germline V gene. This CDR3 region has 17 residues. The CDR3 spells CASSPRTGIVGNQPQHF. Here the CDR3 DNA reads TGTGCCAGCAGCCCGAGGACAGGGATCGTCGGCAATCAGCCCCAGCATTTT. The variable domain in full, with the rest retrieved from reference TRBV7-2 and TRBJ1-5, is GAGVSQSPSNKVTEKGKDVELRCDPISGHTALYWYRQSLGQGLEFLIYFQGNSAPDKSGLPSDRFSAERTGGSVSTLTIQRTQQEDSAVYLCASSPRTGIVGNQPQHFGDGTRLSIL.

The CDR3 region has the DNA TGTGCCAGCAGCTTATGGACGACAGGGGGCGAGAATGGCTACACCTTC. Its translation is CASSLWTTGGENGYTF. This chain connects TRBV7-8 to TRBJ1-2, with 10 bases matching TRBD1. CDR1 SGHVS and CDR2 FQNEAQ come from the germline V gene. This CDR3 is 16 amino acids long. V shed 2 bases and J 6 bases; nucleotides not matched to a gene: 9.

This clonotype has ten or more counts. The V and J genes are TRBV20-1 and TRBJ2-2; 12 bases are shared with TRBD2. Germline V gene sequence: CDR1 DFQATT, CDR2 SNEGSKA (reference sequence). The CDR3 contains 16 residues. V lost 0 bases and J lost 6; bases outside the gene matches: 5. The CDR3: CSARDALAGGAGELFF. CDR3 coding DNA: TGCAGTGCTAGAGATGCACTAGCGGGAGGTGCCGGGGAGCTGTTTTTT.

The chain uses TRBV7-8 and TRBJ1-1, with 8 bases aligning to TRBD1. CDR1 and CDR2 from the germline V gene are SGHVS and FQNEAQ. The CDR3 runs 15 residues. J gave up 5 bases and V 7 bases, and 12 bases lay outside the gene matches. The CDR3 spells CASTQGTGGKTEAFF. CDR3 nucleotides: TGTGCCAGCACCCAGGGGACAGGTGGGAAAACTGAAGCTTTCTTT. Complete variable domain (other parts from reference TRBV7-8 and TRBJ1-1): GAGVSQSPRYKVAKRGQDVALRCDPISGHVSLFWYQQALGQGPEFLTYFQNEAQLDKSGLPSDRFFAERPEGSVSTLKIQRTQQEDSAVYLCASTQGTGGKTEAFFGQGTRLTVV.

The CDR3 DNA sequence: TGTGCCAGCAGCGGACTATACGCCTCCTACGAGCAGTACTTC. Its translation: CASSGLYASYEQYF. The V call is TRBV14, the J call TRBJ2-7, with D possibly TRBD2 on 6 matching bases. V dropped 5 bases and J dropped 0 bases, with 11 bases sitting between them. CDR3 length equals 14 residues. Per the germline V gene, CDR1 is SGHDN and CDR2 is FVKESK.

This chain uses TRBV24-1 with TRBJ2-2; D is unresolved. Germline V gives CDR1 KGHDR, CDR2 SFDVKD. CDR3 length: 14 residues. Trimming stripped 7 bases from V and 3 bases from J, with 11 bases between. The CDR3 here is CATRAHRDTGELFF. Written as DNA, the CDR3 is TGTGCCACCAGGGCCCACAGAGACACCGGGGAGCTGTTTTTT.